This record looks at one TCR beta chain sequence and its context. The clone's antigen remains unknown. No qualities accompany the bases; no much larger clone lies one base away. This entry comes from a study of blood T cell repertoires in COVID-19 (dated by TCRdb to between 2020 and 2021). In the study overall: The collaborator samples originated in the United States, Italy and Spain and spanned the acute and convalescent phases of COVID-19. The samples were drawn from the first 160 participants of the ongoing ImmuneRACE study and from 1,254 subjects provided by 6 global collaborators. A freely available public database, intended as a resource for researchers studying the immune response to SARS-CoV-2, is where the repertoires were released. Where available, HLA class I and class II types were taken from metadata supplied by the sample provider and were not determined by assay-based typing. The prospective study material was composed of cDNA or gDNA derived from T cells, B-cell-depleted T cells, or PBMCs. A de-identified subject ID, COVID-19 status, age in years and sex were almost always included in the sample metadata. The dataset comprised deeply sampled blood TCRbeta repertoires from subjects exposed to, actively infected with, or recovered from COVID-19. Overall study outcomes, separate from this receptor: Clinical and demographic metadata were provided uncurated, with the amount varying by source and participant.

Collaborating institutions collected whole blood in K2EDTA tubes following their own protocols. Collaborator samples were shipped for TCRbeta analysis as frozen whole blood, isolated PBMCs, or DNA extracted from either sample type. TCRbeta CDR3 regions were amplified from genomic DNA by means of the immunoSEQ Assay, a bias-controlled multiplex PCR. The paper's data handling went like this. Within the assay, amplification of reference gene primers was used to estimate how many nucleated cells each sample contained. To quantify the absolute abundance of each unique TCRbeta CDR3 rearrangement, sequence reads were collapsed and filtered. For each sample, productive Simpson clonality was calculated as the square root of Simpson's diversity index across productive rearrangements. TCRdb carries this immuneACCESS record with in-frame sequences only. Its versions omit some clonotypes, under half of them owing to an unresolved V gene in the studies checked, with the rest unexplained. V and J calls and clone size come straight from that table; D and trimming were deduced from the DNA. Within this sample are about 140,000 clones, with 80% to 90% of them counted one time only. The ten top clones hold about 1.8% of the sample.

Trimming at the junction amounts to 6 bases on V and 4 bases on J, and the germline ends lie 21 bases apart. The CDR3 contains 16 residues, cysteine and phenylalanine counted. Kept here is only the CDR3 DNA, which spans 48 bases and is read in frame from base 1. CDR1 is given as LNHDA and CDR2 as SQIVND, both from the germline V gene (reference sequence). The source of this sequence is a woman aged 45 to 65 with acute or convalescent COVID-19. This receptor chain uses TRBV19 and TRBJ2-5, with a tentative D gene TRBD2 over 6 matching bases. Material for sequencing was peripheral blood. The DNA sequence reads TGTGCCAGTAGCCCGCAGGCGGGAACAGGATTAGAGACCCAGTACTTC. Its coded protein is CASSPQAGTGLETQYF.